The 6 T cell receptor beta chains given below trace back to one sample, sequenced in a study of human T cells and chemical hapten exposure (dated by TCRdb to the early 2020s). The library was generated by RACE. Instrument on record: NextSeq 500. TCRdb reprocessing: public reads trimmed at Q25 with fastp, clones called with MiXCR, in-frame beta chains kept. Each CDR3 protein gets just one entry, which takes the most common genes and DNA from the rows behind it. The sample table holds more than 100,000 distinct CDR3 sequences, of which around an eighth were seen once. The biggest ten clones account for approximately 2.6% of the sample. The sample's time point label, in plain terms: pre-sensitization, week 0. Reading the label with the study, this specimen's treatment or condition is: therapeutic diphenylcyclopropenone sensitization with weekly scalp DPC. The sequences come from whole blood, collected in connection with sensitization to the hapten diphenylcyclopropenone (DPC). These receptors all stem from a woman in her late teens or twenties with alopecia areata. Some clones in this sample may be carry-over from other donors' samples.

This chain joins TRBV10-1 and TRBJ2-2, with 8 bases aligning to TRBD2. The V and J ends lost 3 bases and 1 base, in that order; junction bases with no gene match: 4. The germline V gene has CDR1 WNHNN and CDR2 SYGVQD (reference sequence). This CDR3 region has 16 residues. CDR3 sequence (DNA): TGCGCCAGCAGTGATCCTAGCGGGCTGAACACCGGGGAGCTGTTTTTT. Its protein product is CASSDPSGLNTGELFF.

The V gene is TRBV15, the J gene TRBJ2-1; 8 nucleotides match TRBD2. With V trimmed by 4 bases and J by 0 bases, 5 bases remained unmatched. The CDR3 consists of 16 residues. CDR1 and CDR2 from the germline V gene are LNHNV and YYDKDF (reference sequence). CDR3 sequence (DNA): TGTGCCACCAGCACCGGGGGGGGCAGCTCCTACAATGAGCAGTTCTTC. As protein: CATSTGGGSSYNEQFF.

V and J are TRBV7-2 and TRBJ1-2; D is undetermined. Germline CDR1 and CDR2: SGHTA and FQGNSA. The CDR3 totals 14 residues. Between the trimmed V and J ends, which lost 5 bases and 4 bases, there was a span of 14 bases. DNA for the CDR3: TGTGCCAGCAGCCCCTATACTAGGATCTATGGCTACACCTTC. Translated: CASSPYTRIYGYTF.

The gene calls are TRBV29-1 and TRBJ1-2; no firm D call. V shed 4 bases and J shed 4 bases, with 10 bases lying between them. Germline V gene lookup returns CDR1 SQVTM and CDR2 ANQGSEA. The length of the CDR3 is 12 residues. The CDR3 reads CSVVIWSYGYTF. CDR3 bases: TGCAGCGTTGTGATTTGGAGCTATGGCTACACCTTC. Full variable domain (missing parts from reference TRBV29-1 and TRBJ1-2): SAVISQKPSRDICQRGTSLTIQCQVDSQVTMMFWYRQQPGQSLTLIATANQGSEATYESGFVIDKFPISRPNLTFSTLTVSNMSPEDSSIYLCSVVIWSYGYTFGSGTRLTVV.

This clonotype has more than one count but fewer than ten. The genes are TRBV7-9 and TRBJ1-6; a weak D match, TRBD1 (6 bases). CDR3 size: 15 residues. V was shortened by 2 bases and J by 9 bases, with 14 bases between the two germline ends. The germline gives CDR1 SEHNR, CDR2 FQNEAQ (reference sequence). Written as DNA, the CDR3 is TGTGCCAGCAGCTTACCGACAGGAGCGGCTTCACCCCTCCACTTT. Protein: CASSLPTGAASPLHF.

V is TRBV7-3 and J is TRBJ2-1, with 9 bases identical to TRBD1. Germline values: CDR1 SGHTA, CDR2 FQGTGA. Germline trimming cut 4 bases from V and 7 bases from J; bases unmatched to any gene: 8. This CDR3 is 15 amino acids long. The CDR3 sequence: CASSSTGQGTNEQFF. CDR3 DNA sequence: TGTGCCAGCAGCTCAACGGGACAGGGAACGAATGAGCAGTTCTTC.